The source of this T cell receptor (beta chain) is a study of shared clonotypes between healthy human individuals. Researchers divided each subset's genomic DNA evenly across several immunoSEQ plates. This table comes from immunoSEQ multiplex PCR, and its TCRdb copy is limited to in-frame clones, with some not included. The table records a few hundred thousand clones, over 75% of them present only once. The sample was memory CD8+ T cells sorted from blood. Subset meaning: CD45RO+ cells pooled with CCR7-negative TemRA cells. The receptor comes from a man between 18 and 35 years old in good health.

The CDR3 protein is CAISDWGGTEAFF. The CDR3 nucleotides read TGTGCCATCAGTGATTGGGGGGGCACTGAAGCTTTCTTT. The J gene is TRBJ1-1, the V gene TRBV10-3, with D perhaps matching TRBD1 (5 bases). CDR3 length equals 13 residues. Germline assignment: CDR1 ENHRY and CDR2 SYGVKD. V lost 3 bases and J lost 4, with 9 bases in between.